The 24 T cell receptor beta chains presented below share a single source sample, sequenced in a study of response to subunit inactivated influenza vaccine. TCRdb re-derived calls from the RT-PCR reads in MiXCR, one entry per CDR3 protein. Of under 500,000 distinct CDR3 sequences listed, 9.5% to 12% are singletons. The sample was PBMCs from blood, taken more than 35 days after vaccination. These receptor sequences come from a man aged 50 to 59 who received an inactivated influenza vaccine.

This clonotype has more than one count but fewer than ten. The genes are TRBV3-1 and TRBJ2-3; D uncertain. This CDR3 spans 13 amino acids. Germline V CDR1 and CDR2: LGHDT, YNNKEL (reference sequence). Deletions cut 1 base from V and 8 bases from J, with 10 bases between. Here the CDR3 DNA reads TGTGCCAGCAGCCAAGTTTCGGGCGGTACGCAGTATTTT. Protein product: CASSQVSGGTQYF.

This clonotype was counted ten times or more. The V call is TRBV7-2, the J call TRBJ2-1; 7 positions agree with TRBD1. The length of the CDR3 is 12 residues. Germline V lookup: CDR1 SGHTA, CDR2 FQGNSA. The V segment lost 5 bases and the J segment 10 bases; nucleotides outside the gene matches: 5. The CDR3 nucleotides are TGTGCCAGCAGCCGTAGGGACAGCGAGCAGTTCTTC. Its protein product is CASSRRDSEQFF.

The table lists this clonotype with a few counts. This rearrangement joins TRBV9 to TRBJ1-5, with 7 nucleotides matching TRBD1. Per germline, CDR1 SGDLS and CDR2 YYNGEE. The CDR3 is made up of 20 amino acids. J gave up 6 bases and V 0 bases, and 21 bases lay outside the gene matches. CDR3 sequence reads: CASSVDLSGGGKIFGQPQHF. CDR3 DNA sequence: TGTGCCAGCAGCGTAGATCTTTCGGGAGGGGGCAAGATTTTTGGTCAGCCCCAGCATTTT. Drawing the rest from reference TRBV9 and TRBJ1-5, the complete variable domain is DSGVTQTPKHLITATGQRVTLRCSPRSGDLSVYWYQQSLDQGLQFLIQYYNGEERAKGNILERFSAQQFPDLHSELNLSSLELGDSALYFCASSVDLSGGGKIFGQPQHFGDGTRLSIL.

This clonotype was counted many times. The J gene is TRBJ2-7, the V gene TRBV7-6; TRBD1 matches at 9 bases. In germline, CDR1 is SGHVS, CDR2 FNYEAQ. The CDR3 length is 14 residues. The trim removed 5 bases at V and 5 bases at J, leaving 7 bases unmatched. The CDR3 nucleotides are TGTGCCAGCAGCCCTACGGACAGGGGACACGAGCAGTACTTC. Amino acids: CASSPTDRGHEQYF.

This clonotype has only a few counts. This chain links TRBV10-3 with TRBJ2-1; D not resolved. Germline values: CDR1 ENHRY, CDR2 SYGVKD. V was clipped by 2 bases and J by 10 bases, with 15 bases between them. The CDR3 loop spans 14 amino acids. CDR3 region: CAISEAQVGSEQFF. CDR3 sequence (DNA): TGTGCCATCAGTGAGGCTCAAGTTGGATCCGAGCAGTTCTTC.

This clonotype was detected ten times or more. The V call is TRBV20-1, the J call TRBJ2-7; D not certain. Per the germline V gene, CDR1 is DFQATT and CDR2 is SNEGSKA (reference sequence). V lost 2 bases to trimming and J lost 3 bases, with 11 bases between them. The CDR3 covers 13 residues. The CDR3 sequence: CSARQGLNYEQYF. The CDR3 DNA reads TGCAGTGCTAGACAAGGGTTGAACTACGAGCAGTACTTC.

The CDR3 loop is CASSPRGSNQPQHF. CDR3 nucleotides: TGTGCCAGCAGCCCACGGGGTAGCAATCAGCCCCAGCATTTT. This chain uses TRBV7-2 with TRBJ1-5, with unresolved D. The CDR3 sequence is 14 residues long. Germline CDR1 SGHTA, CDR2 FQGNSA. V lost 5 bases to trimming and J lost 0 bases, with 8 bases between them.

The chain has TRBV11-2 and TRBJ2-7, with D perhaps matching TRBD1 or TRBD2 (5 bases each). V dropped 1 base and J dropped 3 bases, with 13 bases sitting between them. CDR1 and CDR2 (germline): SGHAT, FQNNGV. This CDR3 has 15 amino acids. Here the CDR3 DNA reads TGTGCCAGCAGCTTAGTTGAGGGGTACGGCTACGAGCAGTACTTC. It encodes CASSLVEGYGYEQYF.

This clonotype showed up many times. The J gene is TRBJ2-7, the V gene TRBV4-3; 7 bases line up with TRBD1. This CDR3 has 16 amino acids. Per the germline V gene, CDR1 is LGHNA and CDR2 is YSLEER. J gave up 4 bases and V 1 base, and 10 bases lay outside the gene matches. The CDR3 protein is CASSQGAGDRIYEQYF. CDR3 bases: TGCGCCAGCAGCCAAGGGGCCGGGGACAGAATTTACGAGCAGTACTTC.

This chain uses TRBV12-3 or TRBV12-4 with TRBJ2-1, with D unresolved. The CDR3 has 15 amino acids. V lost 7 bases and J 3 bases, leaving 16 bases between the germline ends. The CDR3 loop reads CASTVGSPLYNEQFF. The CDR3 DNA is TGTGCCAGCACTGTAGGTTCCCCACTCTACAATGAGCAGTTCTTC.

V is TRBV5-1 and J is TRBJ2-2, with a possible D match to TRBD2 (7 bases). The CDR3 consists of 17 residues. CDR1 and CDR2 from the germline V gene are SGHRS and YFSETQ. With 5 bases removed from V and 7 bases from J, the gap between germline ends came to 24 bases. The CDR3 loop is CASSQGRLREIGGELFF. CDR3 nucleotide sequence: TGCGCCAGCAGTCAGGGGCGTTTGCGGGAGATCGGCGGGGAGCTGTTTTTT.

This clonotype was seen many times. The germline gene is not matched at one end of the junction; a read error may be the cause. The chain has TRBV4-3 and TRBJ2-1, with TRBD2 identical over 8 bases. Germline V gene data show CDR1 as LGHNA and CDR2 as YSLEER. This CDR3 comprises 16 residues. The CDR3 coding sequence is TGTGCCAGCAGCCAAGAGCGCCTAGCGGGCTACAATGAGCAGTTCTTC. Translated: CASSQERLAGYNEQFF.

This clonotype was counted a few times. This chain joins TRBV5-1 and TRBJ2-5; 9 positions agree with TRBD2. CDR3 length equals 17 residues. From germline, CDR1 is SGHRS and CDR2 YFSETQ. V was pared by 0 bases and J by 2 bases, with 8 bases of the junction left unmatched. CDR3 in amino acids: CASSLEGLAGPQETQYF. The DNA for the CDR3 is TGCGCCAGCAGCTTGGAGGGGCTAGCGGGACCACAAGAGACCCAGTACTTC.

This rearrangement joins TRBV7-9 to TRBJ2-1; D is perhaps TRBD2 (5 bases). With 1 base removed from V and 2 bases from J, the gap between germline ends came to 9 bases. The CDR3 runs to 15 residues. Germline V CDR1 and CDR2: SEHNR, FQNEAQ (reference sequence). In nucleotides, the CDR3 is TGTGCCAGCAGCTTAGGAGGGCCGACCTACAATGAGCAGTTCTTC. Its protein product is CASSLGGPTYNEQFF.

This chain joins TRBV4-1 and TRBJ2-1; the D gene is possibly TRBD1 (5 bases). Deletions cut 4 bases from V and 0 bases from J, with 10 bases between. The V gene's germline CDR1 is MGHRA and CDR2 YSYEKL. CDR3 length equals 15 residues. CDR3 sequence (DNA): TGCGCCAGCAGCCGAGACAGCCGCTCCTACAATGAGCAGTTCTTC. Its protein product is CASSRDSRSYNEQFF.

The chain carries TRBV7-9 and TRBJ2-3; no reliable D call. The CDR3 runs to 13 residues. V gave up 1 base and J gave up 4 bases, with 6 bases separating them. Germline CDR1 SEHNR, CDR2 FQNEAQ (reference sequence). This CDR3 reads CASSLDVPDTQYF. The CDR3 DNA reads TGTGCCAGCAGCTTAGATGTACCAGATACGCAGTATTTT.

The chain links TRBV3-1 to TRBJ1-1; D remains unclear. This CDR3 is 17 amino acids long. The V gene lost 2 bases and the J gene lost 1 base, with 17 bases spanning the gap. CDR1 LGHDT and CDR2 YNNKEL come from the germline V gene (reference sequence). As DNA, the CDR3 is TGTGCCAGCAGCCAAAACTTTCTCGGAAGACCGAACACTGAAGCTTTCTTT. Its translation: CASSQNFLGRPNTEAFF. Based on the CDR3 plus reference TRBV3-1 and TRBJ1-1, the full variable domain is DTAVSQTPKYLVTQMGNDKSIKCEQNLGHDTMYWYKQDSKKFLKIMFSYNNKELIINETVPNRFSPKSPDKAHLNLHINSLELGDSAVYFCASSQNFLGRPNTEAFFGQGTRLTVV.

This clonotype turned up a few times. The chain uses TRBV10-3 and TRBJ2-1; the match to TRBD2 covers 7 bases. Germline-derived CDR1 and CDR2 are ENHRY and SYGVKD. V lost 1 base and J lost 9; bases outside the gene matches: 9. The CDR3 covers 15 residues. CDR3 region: CAISEWETSFPEQFF. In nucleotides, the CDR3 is TGTGCCATCAGTGAGTGGGAGACTAGCTTTCCTGAGCAGTTCTTC.

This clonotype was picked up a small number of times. The CDR3 DNA reads as TGTGCCAGCAGCTTGGGTCAACAGGGGGCCCTCACAGATACGCAGTATTTT. This translates into CASSLGQQGALTDTQYF. The chain carries TRBV5-6 and TRBJ2-3, with 9 bases lining up with TRBD1. CDR3 length equals 17 residues. Germline values: CDR1 SGHDT, CDR2 YYEEEE. The V gene end was trimmed by 0 bases and the J gene end by 2 bases; junction bases not matched to a gene: 7.

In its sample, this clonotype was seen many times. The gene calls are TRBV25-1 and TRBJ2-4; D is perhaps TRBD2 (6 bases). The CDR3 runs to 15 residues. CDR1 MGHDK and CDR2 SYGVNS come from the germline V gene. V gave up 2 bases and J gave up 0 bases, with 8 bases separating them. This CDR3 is CASSEGGTAKNIQYF. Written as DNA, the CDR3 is TGTGCCAGCAGTGAAGGCGGGACAGCCAAAAACATTCAGTACTTC.

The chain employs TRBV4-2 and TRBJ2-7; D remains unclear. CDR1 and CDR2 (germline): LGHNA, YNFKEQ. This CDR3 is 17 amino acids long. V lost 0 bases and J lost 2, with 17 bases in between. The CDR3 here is CASSQDTKGHLPYEQYF. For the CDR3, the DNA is TGTGCCAGCAGCCAAGATACTAAAGGGCATCTTCCCTACGAGCAGTACTTC.

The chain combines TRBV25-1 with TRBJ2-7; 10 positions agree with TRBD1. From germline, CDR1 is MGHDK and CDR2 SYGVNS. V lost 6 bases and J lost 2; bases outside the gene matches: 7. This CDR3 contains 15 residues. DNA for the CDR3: TGTGCCAGCAGCCCGGGACAGGGGATTACCTACGAGCAGTACTTC. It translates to CASSPGQGITYEQYF.

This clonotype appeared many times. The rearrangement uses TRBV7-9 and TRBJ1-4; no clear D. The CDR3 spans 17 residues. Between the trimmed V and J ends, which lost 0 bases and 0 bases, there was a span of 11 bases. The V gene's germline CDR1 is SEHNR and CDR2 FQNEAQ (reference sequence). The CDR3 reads CASSLALQSTTNEKLFF. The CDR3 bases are TGTGCCAGCAGCTTAGCGCTACAGAGTACAACTAATGAAAAACTGTTTTTT.

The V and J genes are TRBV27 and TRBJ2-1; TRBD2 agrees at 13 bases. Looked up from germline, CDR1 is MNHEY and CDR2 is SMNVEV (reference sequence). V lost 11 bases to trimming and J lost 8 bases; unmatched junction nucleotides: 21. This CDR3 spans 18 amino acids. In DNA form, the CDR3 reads TGTGCCTTCTGTTTATCGATTACTAGCGGGAGGGCCTGGGATGAGCAGTTCTTC. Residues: CAFCLSITSGRAWDEQFF.